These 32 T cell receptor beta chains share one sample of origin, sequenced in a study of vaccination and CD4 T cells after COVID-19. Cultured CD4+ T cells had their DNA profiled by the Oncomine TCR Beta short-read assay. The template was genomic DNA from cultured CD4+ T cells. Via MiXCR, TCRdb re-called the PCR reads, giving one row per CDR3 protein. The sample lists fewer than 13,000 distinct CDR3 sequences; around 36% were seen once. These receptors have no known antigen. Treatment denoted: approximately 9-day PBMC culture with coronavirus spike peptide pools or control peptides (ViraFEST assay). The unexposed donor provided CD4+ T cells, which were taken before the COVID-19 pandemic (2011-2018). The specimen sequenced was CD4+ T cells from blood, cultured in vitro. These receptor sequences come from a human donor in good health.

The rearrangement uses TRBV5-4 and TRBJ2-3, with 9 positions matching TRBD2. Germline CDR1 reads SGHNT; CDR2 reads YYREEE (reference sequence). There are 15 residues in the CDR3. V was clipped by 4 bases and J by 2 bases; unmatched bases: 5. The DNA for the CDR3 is TGTGCCAGCAGCACTCCGGGACTAGCCACAGATACGCAGTATTTT. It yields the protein CASSTPGLATDTQYF.

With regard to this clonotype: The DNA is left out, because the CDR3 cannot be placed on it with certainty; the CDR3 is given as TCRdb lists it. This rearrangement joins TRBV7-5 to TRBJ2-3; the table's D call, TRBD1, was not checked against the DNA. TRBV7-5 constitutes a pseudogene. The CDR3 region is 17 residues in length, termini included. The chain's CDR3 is CISVPEALGHLTDTQYF.

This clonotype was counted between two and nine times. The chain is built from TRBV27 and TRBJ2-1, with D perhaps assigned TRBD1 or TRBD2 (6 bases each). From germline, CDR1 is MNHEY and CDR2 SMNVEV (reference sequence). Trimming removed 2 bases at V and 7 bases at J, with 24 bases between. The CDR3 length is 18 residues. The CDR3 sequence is CASSLTGAERAVRNEQFF. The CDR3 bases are TGTGCCAGCAGTTTAACGGGGGCGGAGAGAGCTGTGCGTAATGAGCAGTTCTTC.

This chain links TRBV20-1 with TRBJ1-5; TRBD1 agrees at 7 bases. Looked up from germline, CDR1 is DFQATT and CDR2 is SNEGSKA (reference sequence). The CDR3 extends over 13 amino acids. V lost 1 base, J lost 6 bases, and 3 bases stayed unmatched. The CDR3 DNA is TGCAGTGCTAGAGGACAGGGAAGTCAGCCCCAGCATTTT. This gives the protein CSARGQGSQPQHF.

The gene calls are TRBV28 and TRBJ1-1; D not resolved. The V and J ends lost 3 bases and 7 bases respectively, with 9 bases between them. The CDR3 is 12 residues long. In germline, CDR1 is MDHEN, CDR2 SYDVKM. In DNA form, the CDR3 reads TGTGCCAGCAGTTTTTTGTGGGGTGAAGCTTTCTTT. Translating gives CASSFLWGEAFF.

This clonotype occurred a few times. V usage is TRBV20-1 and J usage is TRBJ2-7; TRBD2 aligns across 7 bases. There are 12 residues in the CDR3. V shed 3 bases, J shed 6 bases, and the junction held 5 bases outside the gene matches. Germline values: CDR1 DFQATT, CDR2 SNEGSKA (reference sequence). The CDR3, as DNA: TGCAGTGCTAGCGACGGGACTACCGAGCAGTACTTC. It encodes CSASDGTTEQYF.

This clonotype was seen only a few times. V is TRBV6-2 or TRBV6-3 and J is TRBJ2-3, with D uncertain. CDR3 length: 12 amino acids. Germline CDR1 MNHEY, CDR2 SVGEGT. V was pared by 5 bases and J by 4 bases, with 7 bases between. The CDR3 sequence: CASSGRSDTQYF. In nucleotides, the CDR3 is TGTGCCAGCAGTGGAAGGTCAGATACGCAGTATTTT.

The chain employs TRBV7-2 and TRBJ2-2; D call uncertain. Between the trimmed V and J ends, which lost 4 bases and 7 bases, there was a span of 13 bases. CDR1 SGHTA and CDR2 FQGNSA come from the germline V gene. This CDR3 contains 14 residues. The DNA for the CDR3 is TGTGCCAGCAGCTCCCCCAAGGCGTTCGGGGAGCTGTTTTTT. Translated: CASSSPKAFGELFF.

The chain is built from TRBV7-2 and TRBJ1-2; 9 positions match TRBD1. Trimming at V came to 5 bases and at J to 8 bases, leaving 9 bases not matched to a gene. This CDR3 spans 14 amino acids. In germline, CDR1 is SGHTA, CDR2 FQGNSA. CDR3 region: CASSNRDRAFGYTF. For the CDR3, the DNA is TGTGCCAGCAGCAACAGGGACAGGGCCTTCGGCTACACCTTC.

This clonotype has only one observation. For the CDR3, the DNA is TGTGCCAGCAGCTTGGGGAGCGGGAGGACGGTCGGGGAGCTGTTTTTT. Its protein is CASSLGSGRTVGELFF. The chain combines TRBV7-2 with TRBJ2-2; the match to TRBD2 covers 9 bases. Looked up from germline, CDR1 is SGHTA and CDR2 is FQGNSA. V shed 3 bases, J shed 7 bases, and the junction held 9 bases outside the gene matches. CDR3 length equals 16 residues.

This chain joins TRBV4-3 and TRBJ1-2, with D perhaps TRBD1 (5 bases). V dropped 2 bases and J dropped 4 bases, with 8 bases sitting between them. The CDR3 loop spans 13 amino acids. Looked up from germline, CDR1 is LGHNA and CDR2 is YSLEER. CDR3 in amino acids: CASSQSGFYGYTF. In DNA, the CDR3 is TGCGCCAGCAGCCAATCAGGGTTCTATGGCTACACCTTC.

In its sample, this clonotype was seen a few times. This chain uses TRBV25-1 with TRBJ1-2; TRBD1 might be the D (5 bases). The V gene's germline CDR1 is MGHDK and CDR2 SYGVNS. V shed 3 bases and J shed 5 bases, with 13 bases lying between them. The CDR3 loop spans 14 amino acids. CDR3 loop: CASSEAGGGYGYTF. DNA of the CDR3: TGTGCCAGCAGTGAGGCGGGTGGGGGATATGGCTACACCTTC.

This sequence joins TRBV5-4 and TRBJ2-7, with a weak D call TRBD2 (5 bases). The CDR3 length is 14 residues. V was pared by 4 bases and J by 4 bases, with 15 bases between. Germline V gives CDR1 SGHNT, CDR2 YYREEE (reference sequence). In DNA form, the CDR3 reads TGTGCCAGCAGCACCGGGATTTCGATGTACGAGCAGTACTTC. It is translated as CASSTGISMYEQYF.

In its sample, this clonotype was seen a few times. The CDR3 protein is CASSASRTEQFF. DNA for the CDR3: TGTGCCAGCAGCGCCTCGAGGACTGAGCAGTTCTTC. The V gene is TRBV7-6, the J gene TRBJ2-1; D is unresolved. Trimming left V 5 bases short and J 9 bases short, with 11 bases between. This CDR3 comprises 12 residues. The germline CDR1 and CDR2 sequences are SGHVS and FNYEAQ.

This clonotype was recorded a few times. CDR3 sequence (DNA): TGTGCCAGCAGCAACCAGTTAGGGGGGGCAGGGAGGGACAATGAGCAGTTCTTC. Translation: CASSNQLGGAGRDNEQFF. The V and J genes are TRBV7-2 and TRBJ2-1; possible D gene TRBD2, 7 bases. Germline V lookup: CDR1 SGHTA, CDR2 FQGNSA. Trimming removed 5 bases from V and 5 bases from J, with 25 bases in between. This CDR3 spans 18 amino acids.

CDR3 DNA: TGTGCCAGCAGCTCGTTAGCGGGAGCGGATACGCAGTATTTT. Protein: CASSSLAGADTQYF. The chain recombines TRBV7-9 with TRBJ2-3, with 9 nucleotides matching TRBD2. This CDR3 has 14 residues. Germline loops: CDR1 SEHNR, CDR2 FQNEAQ (reference sequence). Germline trimming cut 4 bases from V and 6 bases from J; bases unmatched to any gene: 5. Based on the CDR3 plus reference TRBV7-9 and TRBJ2-3, the full variable domain is DTGVSQNPRHKITKRGQNVTFRCDPISEHNRLYWYRQTLGQGPEFLTYFQNEAQLEKSRLLSDRFSAERPKGSFSTLEIQRTEQGDSAMYLCASSSLAGADTQYFGPGTRLTVL.

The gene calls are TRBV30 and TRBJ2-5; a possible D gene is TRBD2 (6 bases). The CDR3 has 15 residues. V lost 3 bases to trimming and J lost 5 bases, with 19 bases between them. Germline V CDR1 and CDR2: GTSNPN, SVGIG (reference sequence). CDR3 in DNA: TGTGCCTGGAGCCTCGCTGGGGGGTCTAGGGAGACCCAGTACTTC. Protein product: CAWSLAGGSRETQYF.

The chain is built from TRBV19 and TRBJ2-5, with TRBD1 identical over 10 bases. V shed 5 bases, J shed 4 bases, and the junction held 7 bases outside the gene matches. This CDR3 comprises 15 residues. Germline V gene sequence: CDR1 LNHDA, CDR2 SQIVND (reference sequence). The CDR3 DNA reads TGTGCCAGTAGTCGGACAGGGGGTGCCCGAGAGACCCAGTACTTC. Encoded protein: CASSRTGGARETQYF.

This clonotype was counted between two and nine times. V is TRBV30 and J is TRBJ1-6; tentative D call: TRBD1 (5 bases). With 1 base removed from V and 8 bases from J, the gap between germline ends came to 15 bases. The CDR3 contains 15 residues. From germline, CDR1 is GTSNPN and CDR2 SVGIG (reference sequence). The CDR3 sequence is CAWSGRSGSYSPLHF. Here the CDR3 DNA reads TGTGCCTGGAGTGGCCGATCAGGGAGTTATTCACCCCTCCACTTT.

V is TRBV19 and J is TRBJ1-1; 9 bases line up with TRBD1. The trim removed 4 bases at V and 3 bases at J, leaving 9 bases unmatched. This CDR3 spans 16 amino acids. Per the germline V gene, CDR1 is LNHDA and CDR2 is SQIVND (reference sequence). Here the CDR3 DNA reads TGTGCCAGTAGTACCTCCCTGGGACAGGGACACACTGAAGCTTTCTTT. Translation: CASSTSLGQGHTEAFF. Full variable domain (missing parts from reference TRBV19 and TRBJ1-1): DGGITQSPKYLFRKEGQNVTLSCEQNLNHDAMYWYRQDPGQGLRLIYYSQIVNDFQKGDIAEGYSVSREKKESFPLTVTSAQKNPTAFYLCASSTSLGQGHTEAFFGQGTRLTVV.

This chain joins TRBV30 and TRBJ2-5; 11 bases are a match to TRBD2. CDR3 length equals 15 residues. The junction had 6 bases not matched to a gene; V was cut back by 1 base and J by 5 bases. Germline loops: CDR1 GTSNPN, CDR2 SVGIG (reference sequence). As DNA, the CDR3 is TGTGCCTGGAGTGCCTTAGCGGGAGGGGGGGAGACCCAGTACTTC. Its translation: CAWSALAGGGETQYF.

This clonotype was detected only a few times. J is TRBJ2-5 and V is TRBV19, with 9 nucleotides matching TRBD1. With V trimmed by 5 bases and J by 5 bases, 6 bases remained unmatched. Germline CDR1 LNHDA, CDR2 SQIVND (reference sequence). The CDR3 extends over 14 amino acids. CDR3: CASSGTGRAETQYF. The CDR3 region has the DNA TGTGCCAGTAGTGGGACAGGGAGGGCGGAGACCCAGTACTTC. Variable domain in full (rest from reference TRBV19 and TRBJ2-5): DGGITQSPKYLFRKEGQNVTLSCEQNLNHDAMYWYRQDPGQGLRLIYYSQIVNDFQKGDIAEGYSVSREKKESFPLTVTSAQKNPTAFYLCASSGTGRAETQYFGPGTRLLVL.

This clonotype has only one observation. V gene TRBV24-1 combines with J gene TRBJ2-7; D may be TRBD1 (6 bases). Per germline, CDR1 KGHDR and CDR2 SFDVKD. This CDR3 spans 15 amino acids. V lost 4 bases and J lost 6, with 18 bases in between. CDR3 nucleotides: TGTGCCACCAGTGACAGGGGCTCTATTGGGGGCGAGCAGTACTTC. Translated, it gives CATSDRGSIGGEQYF.

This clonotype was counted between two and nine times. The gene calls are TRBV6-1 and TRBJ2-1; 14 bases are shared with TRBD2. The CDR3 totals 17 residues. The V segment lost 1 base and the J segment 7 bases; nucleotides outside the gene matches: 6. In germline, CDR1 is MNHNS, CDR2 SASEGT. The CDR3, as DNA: TGTGCCAGCAGTGAAGGGAAGACTAGCGGGAGGGCGAATGAGCAGTTCTTC. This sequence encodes CASSEGKTSGRANEQFF.

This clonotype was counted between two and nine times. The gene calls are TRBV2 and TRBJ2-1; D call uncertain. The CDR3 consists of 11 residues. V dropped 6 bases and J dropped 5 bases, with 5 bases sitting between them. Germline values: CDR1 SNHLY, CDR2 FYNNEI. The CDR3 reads CASSSHNEQFF. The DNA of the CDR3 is TGTGCCAGCAGCTCTCACAATGAGCAGTTCTTC.

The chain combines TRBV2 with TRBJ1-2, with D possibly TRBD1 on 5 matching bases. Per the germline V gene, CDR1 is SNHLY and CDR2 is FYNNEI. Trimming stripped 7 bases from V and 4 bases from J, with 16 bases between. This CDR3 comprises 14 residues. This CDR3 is CASIEQGPSYGYTF. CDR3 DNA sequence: TGTGCCAGCATCGAGCAGGGCCCCAGCTATGGCTACACCTTC. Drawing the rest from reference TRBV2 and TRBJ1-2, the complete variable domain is EPEVTQTPSHQVTQMGQEVILRCVPISNHLYFYWYRQILGQKVEFLVSFYNNEISEKSEIFDDQFSVERPDGSNFTLKIRSTKLEDSAMYFCASIEQGPSYGYTFGSGTRLTVV.

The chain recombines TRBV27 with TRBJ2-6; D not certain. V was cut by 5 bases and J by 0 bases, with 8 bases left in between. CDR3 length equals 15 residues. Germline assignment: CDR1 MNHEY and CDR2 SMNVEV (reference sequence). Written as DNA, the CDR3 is TGTGCCAGCAGTCCCGACGGCTCTGGGGCCAACGTCCTGACTTTC. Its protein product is CASSPDGSGANVLTF. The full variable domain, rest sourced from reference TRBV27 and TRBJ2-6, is EAQVTQNPRYLITVTGKKLTVTCSQNMNHEYMSWYRQDPGLGLRQIYYSMNVEVTDKGDVPEGYKVSRKEKRNFPLILESPSPNQTSLYFCASSPDGSGANVLTFGAGSRLTVL.

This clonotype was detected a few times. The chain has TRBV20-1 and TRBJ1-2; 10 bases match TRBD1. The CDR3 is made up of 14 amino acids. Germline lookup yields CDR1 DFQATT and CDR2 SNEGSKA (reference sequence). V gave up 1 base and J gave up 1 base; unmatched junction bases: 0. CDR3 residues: CSARGDRGNYGYTF. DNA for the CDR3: TGCAGTGCTAGAGGGGACAGGGGTAACTATGGCTACACCTTC.

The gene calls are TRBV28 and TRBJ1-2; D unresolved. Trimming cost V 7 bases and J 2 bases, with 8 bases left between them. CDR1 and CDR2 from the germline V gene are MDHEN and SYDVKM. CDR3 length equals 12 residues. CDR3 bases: TGTGCCAGCATTCAGACCAACTATGGCTACACCTTC. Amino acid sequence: CASIQTNYGYTF.

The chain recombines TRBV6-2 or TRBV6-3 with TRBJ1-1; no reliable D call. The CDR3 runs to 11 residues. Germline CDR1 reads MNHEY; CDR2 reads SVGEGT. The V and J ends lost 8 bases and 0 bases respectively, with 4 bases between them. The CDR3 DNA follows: TGTGCCAGCGTCATGAACACTGAAGCTTTCTTT. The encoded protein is CASVMNTEAFF.

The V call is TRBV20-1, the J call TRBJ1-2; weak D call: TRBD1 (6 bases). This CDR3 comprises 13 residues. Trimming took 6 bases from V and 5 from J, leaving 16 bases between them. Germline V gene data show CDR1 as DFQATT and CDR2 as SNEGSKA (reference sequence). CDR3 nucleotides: TGCAGTGCACTCCTACAGGGAGGATATGGCTACACCTTC. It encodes CSALLQGGYGYTF.

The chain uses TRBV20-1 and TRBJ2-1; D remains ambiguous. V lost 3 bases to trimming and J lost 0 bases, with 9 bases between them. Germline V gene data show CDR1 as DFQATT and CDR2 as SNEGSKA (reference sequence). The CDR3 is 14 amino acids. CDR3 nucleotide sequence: TGCAGTGCTAGTCTTGTTAGCTCCTACAATGAGCAGTTCTTC. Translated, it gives CSASLVSSYNEQFF.